This T cell receptor (beta chain) was profiled in a study of molecular identifiers for immune sequencing clone quantification. This clonotype was found a few times. From about 21,000 to 970,000 sorted cells, naive CD8 libraries were generated with 10%, 30% or 50% RNA. Naive CD8 T cells were FACS-sorted by CD8+CD4-CCR7+CD45RA+ markers. The CDR3 contains 16 residues. Germline CDR1 reads SGHDT; CDR2 reads YYEEEE. V gave up 2 bases and J gave up 1 base, with 13 bases separating them. TCRdb used MiXCR to reprocess the PCR reads, holding one entry per CDR3 protein. The table lists about 500,000 distinct CDR3 sequences, roughly 25% of them singletons.

The receptor was isolated from a human donor in good health. Some libraries in this study had Jurkat cell RNA spiked in. The sequenced material came from naive CD8+ T cells from blood, with Jurkat cell RNA spiked in. As for subset: FACS-sorted CD8+CD4-CCR7+CD45RA+ naive T cells. The genes are TRBV5-6 and TRBJ1-3; D remains unclear. CDR3 DNA sequence: TGTGCCAGCAGCTTCTCCGAGCTCTTTTCTGGAAACACCATATATTTT. Protein sequence: CASSFSELFSGNTIYF.